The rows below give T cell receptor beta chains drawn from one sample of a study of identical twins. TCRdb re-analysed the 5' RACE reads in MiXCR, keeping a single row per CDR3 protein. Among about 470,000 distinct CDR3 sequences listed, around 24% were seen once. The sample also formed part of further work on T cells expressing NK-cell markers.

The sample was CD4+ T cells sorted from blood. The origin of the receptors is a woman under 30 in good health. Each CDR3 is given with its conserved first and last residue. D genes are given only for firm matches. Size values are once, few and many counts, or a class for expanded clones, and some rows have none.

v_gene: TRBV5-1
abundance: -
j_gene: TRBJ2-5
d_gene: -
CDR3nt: TGCGCCAGCAGCGTAACCGCCGGCCCCCAAGAGACCCAGTACTTC
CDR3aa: CASSVTAGPQETQYF

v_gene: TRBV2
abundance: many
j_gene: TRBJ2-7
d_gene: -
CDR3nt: TGTGCCAGCAGTCCCTCTCACGAGCAGTACTTC
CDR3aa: CASSPSHEQYF

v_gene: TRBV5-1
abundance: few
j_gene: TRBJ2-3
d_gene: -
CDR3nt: TGCGCCAGCAGCTTGGAGTCCGGGGCCAGCACAGATACGCAGTATTTT
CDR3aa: CASSLESGASTDTQYF

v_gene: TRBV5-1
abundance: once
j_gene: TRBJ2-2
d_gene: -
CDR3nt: TGCGCCAGCAGCTTGGAAGCGTTCACCGGGGAGCTGTTTTTT
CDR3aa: CASSLEAFTGELFF

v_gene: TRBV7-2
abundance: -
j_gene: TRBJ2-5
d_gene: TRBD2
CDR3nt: TGTGCCAGCAGCTTAGCCGGGACTACCTCGGGGACCCAGTACTTC
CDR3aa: CASSLAGTTSGTQYF

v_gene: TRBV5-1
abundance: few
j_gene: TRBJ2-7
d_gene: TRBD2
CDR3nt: TGCGCCAGCAGCCAGACTAGCGGGAGTCTCGAGCAGTACTTC
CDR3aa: CASSQTSGSLEQYF

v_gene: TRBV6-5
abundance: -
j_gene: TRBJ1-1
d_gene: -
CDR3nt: TGTGCCAGCAGTTATTGGGGGAATGCTTTCTTT
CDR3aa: CASSYWGNAFF

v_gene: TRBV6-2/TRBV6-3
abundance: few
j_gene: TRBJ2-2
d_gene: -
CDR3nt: TGTGCCAGCAGCTATCGTGGCACCGGGGAGCTGTTTTTT
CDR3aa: CASSYRGTGELFF

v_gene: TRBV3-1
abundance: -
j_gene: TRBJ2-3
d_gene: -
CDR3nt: TGTGCCAGCAGCCAAGAGACAGTTAATACGCAGTATTTT
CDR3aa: CASSQETVNTQYF

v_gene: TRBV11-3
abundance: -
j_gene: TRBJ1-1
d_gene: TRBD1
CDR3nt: TGTGCCAGCAGCTTAGATGGCACAGGGGGCTGGACTGAAGCTTTCTTT
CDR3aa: CASSLDGTGGWTEAFF

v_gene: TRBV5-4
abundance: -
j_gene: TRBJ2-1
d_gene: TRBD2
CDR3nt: TGTGCCAGCAGCACAACTAGCGGGGGGCAGGGTGAGCAGTTCTTC
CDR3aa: CASSTTSGGQGEQFF

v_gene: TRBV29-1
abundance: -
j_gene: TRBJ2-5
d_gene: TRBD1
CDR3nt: TGCAGCGGGAAGGGAGGACAGGGGGAAGAGACCCAGTACTTC
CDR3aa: CSGKGGQGEETQYF

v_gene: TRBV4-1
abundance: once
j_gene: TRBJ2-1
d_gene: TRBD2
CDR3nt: TGCGCCAGCAGCCAAGATCCTAGCGGCAATGAGCAGTTCTTC
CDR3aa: CASSQDPSGNEQFF

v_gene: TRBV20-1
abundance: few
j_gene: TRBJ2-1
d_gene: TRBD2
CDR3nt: TGCAGTGCAAATCCCGGACTAGCGGGGGAACAGCAGTTCTTC
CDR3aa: CSANPGLAGEQQFF

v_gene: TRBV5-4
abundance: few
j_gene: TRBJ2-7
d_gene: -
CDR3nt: TGTGCCAGCGAAAAGGGGGGGACTTCTACCTACGAGCAGTACTTC
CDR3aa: CASEKGGTSTYEQYF

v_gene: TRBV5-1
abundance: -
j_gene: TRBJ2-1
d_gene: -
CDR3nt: TGCGCCAGTCAGGATCTAACCTCCTACAATGAGCAGTTCTTC
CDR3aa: CASQDLTSYNEQFF

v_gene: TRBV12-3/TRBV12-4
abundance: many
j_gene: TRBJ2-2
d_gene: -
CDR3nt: TGTGCCAGCAGGGTTAGCACAGACACCGGGGAGCTGTTTTTT
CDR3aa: CASRVSTDTGELFF

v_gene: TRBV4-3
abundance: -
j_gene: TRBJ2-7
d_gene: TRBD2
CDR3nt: TGCGCCAGCAGCCCCGTAGCGGGGCGCTCCTACGAGCAGTACTTC
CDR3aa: CASSPVAGRSYEQYF

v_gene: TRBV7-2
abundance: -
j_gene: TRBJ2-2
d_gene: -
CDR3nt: TGTGCCAGCAGCTTATTCCCAGGGCGGGGAGCCGGGGAGCTGTTTTTT
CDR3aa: CASSLFPGRGAGELFF

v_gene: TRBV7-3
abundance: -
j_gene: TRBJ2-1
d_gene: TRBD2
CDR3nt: TGTGCCAGCAGCTTAGGCCCCAGCGGGGATTACAATGAGCAGTTCTTC
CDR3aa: CASSLGPSGDYNEQFF

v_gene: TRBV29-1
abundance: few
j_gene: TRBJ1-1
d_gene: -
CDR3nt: TGCAGCGCGAGGGGAGGGATCAGCACTGAAGCTTTCTTT
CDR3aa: CSARGGISTEAFF

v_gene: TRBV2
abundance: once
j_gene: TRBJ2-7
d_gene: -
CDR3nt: TGTGCCAGCAGTGAAGAGGCAGGGGCCTCCTACGAGCAGTACTTC
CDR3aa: CASSEEAGASYEQYF

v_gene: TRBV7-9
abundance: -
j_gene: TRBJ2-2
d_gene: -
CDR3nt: TGTGCCAGCAGCTTCGGGAACTTACACACCGGGGAGCTGTTTTTT
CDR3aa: CASSFGNLHTGELFF

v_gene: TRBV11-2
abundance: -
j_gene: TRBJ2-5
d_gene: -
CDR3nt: TGTGCCAGCAGCCGACCGAGAGGGGCTTATGAGACCCAGTACTTC
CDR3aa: CASSRPRGAYETQYF

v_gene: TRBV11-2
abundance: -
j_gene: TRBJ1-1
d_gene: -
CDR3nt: TGTGCCAGCAGCTTAGAACTGAGGACTGAAGCTTTCTTT
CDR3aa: CASSLELRTEAFF

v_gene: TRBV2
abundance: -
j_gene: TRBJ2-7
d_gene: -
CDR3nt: TGTGCCAGCAGTGATAGTCGGCCCCCTCGGCAGTACGAGCAGTACTTC
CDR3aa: CASSDSRPPRQYEQYF

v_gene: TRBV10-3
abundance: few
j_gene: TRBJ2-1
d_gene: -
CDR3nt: TGTGCCATCAGTGATCTGGGATCTACAACCGATGAGCAGTTCTTC
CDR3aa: CAISDLGSTTDEQFF

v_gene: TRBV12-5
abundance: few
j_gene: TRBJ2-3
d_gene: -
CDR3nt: TGTGCTAGTGGGACTTATCACACAGATACGCAGTATTTT
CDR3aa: CASGTYHTDTQYF

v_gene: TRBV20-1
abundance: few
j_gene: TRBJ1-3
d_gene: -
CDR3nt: TGCAGTGCTAGTGGCCTTGGGTCTGGAAACACCATATATTTT
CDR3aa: CSASGLGSGNTIYF

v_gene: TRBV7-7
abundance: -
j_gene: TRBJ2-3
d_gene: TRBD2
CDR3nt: TGTGCTAGCAGCTTAAAGGCGGGGGGGACAGATACGCAGTATTTT
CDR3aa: CASSLKAGGTDTQYF

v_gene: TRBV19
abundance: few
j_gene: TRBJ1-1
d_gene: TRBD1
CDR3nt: TGTGCCAGTACGACAGGGATCGGCACTGAAGCTTTCTTT
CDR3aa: CASTTGIGTEAFF